These 26 T cell receptor beta chains came from one sample sequenced in a study of beta chain features in type 1 diabetes. Expressed TCRB transcripts were sequenced, since all the RNA that had been isolated was reverse transcribed. The assay was immunoSEQ multiplex PCR, and TCRdb's table has in-frame clones only and misses some. The sample holds roughly 500,000 clones, about an eighth seen once. The sample comprised naive CD4+ T cells from blood. Source of these receptors: a woman aged 18-29 years in good health.

This chain connects TRBV28 to TRBJ2-3; D is unclear. Germline-derived CDR1 and CDR2 are MDHEN and SYDVKM. Trimming took 6 bases from V and 5 from J, leaving 18 bases between them. CDR3 length: 15 residues. This CDR3 is CASSSILPGRDTQYF. In DNA, the CDR3 is TGTGCCAGCAGCTCCATCCTCCCCGGGCGAGATACGCAGTATTTT.

This clone came up once. The chain employs TRBV6-1 and TRBJ2-3; no definite D call. Looked up from germline, CDR1 is MNHNS and CDR2 is SASEGT. V was trimmed by 4 bases and J by 0 bases, leaving 14 bases between them. The CDR3 has 16 residues. The DNA of the CDR3 is TGTGCCAGCAGTGTTCGTTTGGGTACTAGCACAGATACGCAGTATTTT. Translated, it gives CASSVRLGTSTDTQYF.

The CDR3 sequence is CASSEFSRGPRGEQFF. The CDR3 nucleotides read TGTGCCAGCAGTGAATTTTCAAGGGGGCCAAGAGGTGAGCAGTTCTTC. The gene calls are TRBV2 and TRBJ2-1, with 7 bases matching TRBD1. V shed 2 bases, J shed 9 bases, and the junction held 13 bases outside the gene matches. CDR1 and CDR2 (germline): SNHLY, FYNNEI. CDR3 length: 16 amino acids.

This clone has only one observation. Possible read error: a much larger clone is one base away. The chain uses TRBV30 and TRBJ2-6; D perhaps matches TRBD1 (5 bases). Trimming took off 3 bases at V and 0 bases at J, with 12 bases between the two ends. The length of the CDR3 is 16 residues. Germline V gives CDR1 GTSNPN, CDR2 SVGIG (reference sequence). The CDR3 coding sequence is TGTGCCTGGAGGGCTTACACAGGCTCTGGGGCCAACGTCCTGACTTTC. Translation: CAWRAYTGSGANVLTF.

In its sample, this clone was seen a few times. The V call is TRBV7-9, the J call TRBJ1-4; D remains ambiguous. From germline, CDR1 is SEHNR and CDR2 FQNEAQ (reference sequence). There are 12 residues in the CDR3. V dropped 5 bases and J dropped 8 bases, with 9 bases sitting between them. CDR3 sequence: CASSGLPEKLFF. DNA for the CDR3: TGTGCCAGCAGCGGGCTGCCGGAAAAACTGTTTTTT.

The table lists this clone with a few counts. V and J are TRBV7-9 and TRBJ2-5, with a tentative D call TRBD1 (6 bases). CDR3 length: 16 residues. Germline V lookup: CDR1 SEHNR, CDR2 FQNEAQ (reference sequence). V lost 4 bases and J 2 bases, leaving 17 bases between the germline ends. CDR3 loop: CASSSSGVFRQETQYF. DNA for the CDR3: TGTGCCAGCAGCTCCTCAGGGGTATTTCGGCAAGAGACCCAGTACTTC.

This clone was detected a few times. This chain connects TRBV30 to TRBJ2-7, with 8 positions matching TRBD1. Germline CDR1 is GTSNPN and CDR2 is SVGIG (reference sequence). The CDR3 covers 13 residues. V gave up 0 bases and J gave up 5 bases; unmatched junction bases: 3. As DNA, the CDR3 is TGTGCCTGGAGTGTACAGGGGGTCCACGAGCAGTACTTC. Its protein is CAWSVQGVHEQYF.

This clone has just a few counts. The chain links TRBV5-4 to TRBJ2-7; 7 nucleotides line up with TRBD2. The CDR3 runs 15 residues. CDR1 SGHNT and CDR2 YYREEE come from the germline V gene (reference sequence). V gave up 2 bases and J gave up 0 bases; unmatched junction bases: 5. The CDR3 sequence: CASSLGRGNSYEQYV. In DNA, the CDR3 is TGTGCCAGCAGCTTAGGGCGGGGGAACTCCTACGAGCAGTACGTC.

The chain has TRBV7-2 and TRBJ2-7; D gene uncertain. Germline loops: CDR1 SGHTA, CDR2 FQGNSA. Trimming shortened V by 5 bases and J by 0 bases, and 11 bases separated the two germline ends. CDR3 length equals 14 residues. CDR3 DNA sequence: TGTGCCAGCAGCCCCCACCCGAACTCCTACGAGCAGTACTTC. Its translation is CASSPHPNSYEQYF.

This clone was observed a few times. The rearrangement links TRBV28 to TRBJ2-7; no clear D. V dropped 6 bases and J dropped 4 bases, with 7 bases sitting between them. This CDR3 has 11 amino acids. CDR1 is MDHEN, CDR2 SYDVKM, per germline. CDR3: CASSTSYEQYV. The CDR3 region has the DNA TGTGCCAGCAGCACAAGTTACGAGCAGTACGTC.

In its sample, this clone was seen a few times. In the same sample, other DNA sequences code for this CDR3. This sequence joins TRBV30 and TRBJ2-7; possible D gene TRBD1, 6 bases. The germline CDR1 and CDR2 sequences are GTSNPN and SVGIG (reference sequence). The length of the CDR3 is 12 residues. V lost 2 bases and J lost 2, with 7 bases in between. CDR3 nucleotide sequence: TGTGCCTGGAGTACAGGGCCCTACGAGCAGTACTTC. Its translation is CAWSTGPYEQYF.

The CDR3 protein is CASSILDGTQYF. The CDR3, as DNA: TGTGCCAGTAGTATCCTGGACGGTACGCAGTATTTT. This chain uses TRBV19 with TRBJ2-3, with D unclear. Trimming pared 3 bases from V and 8 bases from J, leaving 9 bases between. The germline gives CDR1 LNHDA, CDR2 SQIVND (reference sequence). CDR3 length: 12 residues.

This clone was observed a handful of times. The J gene is TRBJ2-1, the V gene TRBV4-1, with TRBD2 matching 12 bases. With V trimmed by 6 bases and J by 8 bases, 5 bases remained unmatched. CDR3 length: 14 amino acids. Germline CDR1 and CDR2: MGHRA and YSYEKL. The CDR3 sequence is CASRRLAGVHEQFF. CDR3 nucleotide sequence: TGCGCCAGCAGGCGACTAGCGGGAGTGCATGAGCAGTTCTTC.

This clone was counted a few times. V and J are TRBV7-8 and TRBJ2-1; D not certain. CDR3 length: 14 amino acids. Between the trimmed V and J ends, which lost 5 bases and 3 bases, there was a span of 11 bases. Germline V gene lookup returns CDR1 SGHVS and CDR2 FQNEAQ. CDR3 sequence: CASSHQIVYNEQFF. CDR3 sequence (DNA): TGTGCCAGCAGCCACCAGATCGTCTACAATGAGCAGTTCTTC. Supplemented by reference TRBV7-8 and TRBJ2-1, the full variable domain reads GAGVSQSPRYKVAKRGQDVALRCDPISGHVSLFWYQQALGQGPEFLTYFQNEAQLDKSGLPSDRFFAERPEGSVSTLKIQRTQQEDSAVYLCASSHQIVYNEQFFGPGTRLTVL.

This clone was detected only a few times. The chain employs TRBV19 and TRBJ2-1; D gene unclear. Germline V gene data show CDR1 as LNHDA and CDR2 as SQIVND (reference sequence). Trimming stripped 4 bases from V and 5 bases from J, with 9 bases between. The CDR3 length is 13 residues. CDR3 in amino acids: CASSTANDNEQFF. Here the CDR3 DNA reads TGTGCCAGTAGTACTGCGAACGACAATGAGCAGTTCTTC.

In its sample, this clone was seen a few times. The chain is built from TRBV29-1 and TRBJ1-2; 7 bases line up with TRBD1. Germline CDR1 and CDR2: SQVTM and ANQGSEA. V was clipped by 6 bases and J by 6 bases; unmatched bases: 10. The CDR3 is made up of 13 amino acids. The DNA of the CDR3 is TGCAGCGTGCGACAGGGATTGTTCGATGGCTACACCTTC. As protein: CSVRQGLFDGYTF.

V and J are TRBV29-1 and TRBJ1-1; D call uncertain. The CDR3 is 14 residues long. Germline V gene lookup returns CDR1 SQVTM and CDR2 ANQGSEA. Trimming pared 5 bases from V and 1 base from J, leaving 14 bases between. The CDR3 bases are TGCAGCGTTCGCAGAATCGGGCAGAACACTGAAGCTTTCTTT. This encodes CSVRRIGQNTEAFF.

Written as DNA, the CDR3 is TGTGCCAGCAGCTTAATTCTGGGACACGAACGTTACAATGAGCAGTTCTTC. Translating gives CASSLILGHERYNEQFF. V and J are TRBV13 and TRBJ2-1; D is possibly TRBD1 (6 bases). Trimming left V 2 bases short and J 4 bases short, with 18 bases between. Germline loops: CDR1 PRHDT, CDR2 FYEKMQ (reference sequence). CDR3 length: 17 residues.

The chain has TRBV29-1 and TRBJ2-7; D may be TRBD1 or TRBD2 (7 bases each). In germline, CDR1 is SQVTM, CDR2 ANQGSEA. V lost 4 bases and J lost 5, with 18 bases in between. The CDR3 spans 14 residues. CDR3 in DNA: TGCAGCGTTGTGGGGAGGGGGCAGTCAGACGAGCAGTACTTC. Its protein product is CSVVGRGQSDEQYF.

Points on this clone: The same CDR3 is also encoded by other DNA sequences in this sample. The V call is TRBV4-2, the J call TRBJ2-3; D tentatively fits TRBD1 or TRBD2 (5 bases each). The CDR3 sequence is 14 residues long. V lost 4 bases, J lost 6 bases, and 14 bases lay in between. Germline assignment: CDR1 LGHNA and CDR2 YNFKEQ. The CDR3 sequence: CASSLGVYGDTQYF. The CDR3 region has the DNA TGTGCCAGCAGCCTGGGGGTGTATGGGGATACGCAGTATTTT.

This clone occurred a few times. This chain uses TRBV13 with TRBJ2-1; D possibly matches TRBD1 or TRBD2 (6 bases each). Germline V gene sequence: CDR1 PRHDT, CDR2 FYEKMQ (reference sequence). Trimming stripped 0 bases from V and 8 bases from J, with 11 bases between. The CDR3 consists of 14 residues. CDR3 DNA: TGTGCCAGCAGCTTAGGTGGGGGGCTGGATGAGCAGTTCTTC. The encoded protein is CASSLGGGLDEQFF.

This clone was found a few times. V gene TRBV2 combines with J gene TRBJ2-1; D possibly corresponds to TRBD2 (6 bases). Germline lookup yields CDR1 SNHLY and CDR2 FYNNEI. V was shortened by 6 bases and J by 6 bases, with 12 bases between the two germline ends. The CDR3 runs 13 residues. CDR3 region: CASRGEAGNEQFF. As DNA, the CDR3 is TGTGCCAGCAGGGGAGAAGCGGGCAATGAGCAGTTCTTC.

This clone was picked up a small number of times. V gene TRBV5-6 combines with J gene TRBJ1-5; 7 positions agree with TRBD1. With V trimmed by 5 bases and J by 3 bases, 8 bases remained unmatched. CDR3 length: 15 amino acids. Germline lookup yields CDR1 SGHDT and CDR2 YYEEEE. The DNA for the CDR3 is TGTGCCAGCAGTTCCGTGGGACAGTCCAATCAGCCCCAGCATTTT. Translated: CASSSVGQSNQPQHF.

There are a few counts of this clone. V gene TRBV7-9 combines with J gene TRBJ2-7; 9 bases fit TRBD2. The CDR3 sequence is 14 residues long. V shed 4 bases, J shed 6 bases, and the junction held 7 bases outside the gene matches. Per the germline V gene, CDR1 is SEHNR and CDR2 is FQNEAQ (reference sequence). CDR3 sequence reads: CASSSGPTSGEQYF. CDR3 nucleotide sequence: TGTGCCAGCAGCTCCGGCCCGACTAGCGGCGAGCAGTACTTC.

The rearrangement joins TRBV18 to TRBJ1-1; no reliable D call. The CDR3 has 13 amino acids. V lost 2 bases and J lost 1, with 5 bases in between. Germline V gives CDR1 KGHSH, CDR2 LQKENI. DNA of the CDR3: TGTGCCAGCTCACCAAGCGAGAACACTGAAGCTTTCTTT. It is translated as CASSPSENTEAFF. Supplemented by reference TRBV18 and TRBJ1-1, the full variable domain reads NAGVMQNPRHLVRRRGQEARLRCSPMKGHSHVYWYRQLPEEGLKFMVYLQKENIIDESGMPKERFSAEFPKEGPSILRIQQVVRGDSAAYFCASSPSENTEAFFGQGTRLTVV.

This clone was observed a handful of times. The genes are TRBV7-4 and TRBJ2-3, with TRBD2 matching 7 bases. With V trimmed by 3 bases and J by 4 bases, 7 bases remained unmatched. The CDR3 length is 15 residues. Germline V gene lookup returns CDR1 SGHVT and CDR2 SQSDAQ. As DNA, the CDR3 is TGTGCCAGCAGCTTTCGAGCGGGGTTCGCAGATACGCAGTATTTT. Translation: CASSFRAGFADTQYF.